The clone carrying this TCR beta chain appeared a single time. What it binds is not known. This specimen belongs to a study of Ad26.COV2.S vaccination and SARS-CoV-2 variants. Study-wide findings and caveats: Individuals receiving vaccine had higher spike-specific TCR breadth than placebo recipients did.

The CDR3 has 15 residues. Germline CDR1 is SGHTA and CDR2 is FQGNSA. V dropped 1 base and J dropped 1 base, with 9 bases sitting between them. Libraries were prepared by immunoSEQ multiplex PCR; TCRdb keeps only in-frame clonotypes and omits some of them. The repertoire holds fewer than 500,000 clones, with roughly 88% as singletons. The treatment here: approximately 18 received Ad26.COV2.S at low or high dose, single or two shots; about 5 received placebo; per-sample allocation not given. Material that was analyzed had been drawn on day 63 after the first vaccine or placebo injection. In Boston, an adult donor aged 18-55 years took part. Vaccination employed an Ad26 vector expressing the Wuhan-strain SARS-CoV-2 spike.

This sequence was found in a person aged 18-65 years who received the Ad26.COV2.S COVID-19 vaccine or a placebo. The specimen comprised peripheral blood, sampled in a trial of Ad26.COV2.S vaccine versus placebo. The gene calls are TRBV7-2 and TRBJ2-3; D unclear. The CDR3 loop is CASSLVSDRTDTQYF. CDR3 nucleotide sequence: TGTGCCAGCAGCTTAGTTTCGGACCGCACAGATACGCAGTATTTT. Together with reference TRBV7-2 and TRBJ2-3, the CDR3 gives the full variable domain: GAGVSQSPSNKVTEKGKDVELRCDPISGHTALYWYRQSLGQGLEFLIYFQGNSAPDKSGLPSDRFSAERTGGSVSTLTIQRTQQEDSAVYLCASSLVSDRTDTQYFGPGTRLTVL.